These T cell receptor beta chains were read from a single sample in a study of blood T cell repertoires in COVID-19. The data were produced by immunoSEQ multiplex PCR, yet TCRdb's version contains in-frame clones alone and is incomplete. The sample carries 150,000 to 200,000 clones, 94% recorded once. Sequencing input: peripheral blood. The origin of the receptors is a man aged 25 to 40 with COVID-19, enrolled during active disease. CDR3s leave out the opening cysteine and the closing phenylalanine or tryptophan.

V gene,CDR3 protein
TRBV6-1,ASSDGGAPGTDTQY
TRBV6-6,ASSYSPVSIEQY
TRBV2,ASMSSGGVDTQY
TRBV5-1,ASRSSGDTDTQY
TRBV12-3/TRBV12-4,ASSFAGRYGYT
TRBV5-5,ASSTTGDLNTGELF
TRBV18,ASSPVGSGVADTQY
TRBV5-1,ASSSTRTGVDEWAYEQY
TRBV11-2,ASSLNPQRGGYNEQF
TRBV27,ASSFRRGVSYEQY
TRBV30,AWSPYLQDSNQPQH
TRBV4-1,ASSALDSGEEDTQY
TRBV2,ASSGPGGNQPQH
TRBV3-1/TRBV3-2,ASSQATGARGGYT
TRBV5-1,ASSLQRQDYGYT
TRBV19,ASSTDSLNSPLH
TRBV12-3/TRBV12-4,ASFGGGRSEQY
TRBV7-3,ASSPDRGPEAF
TRBV11-3,ASPLGSPLH
TRBV5-1,ASSTQDTEAF
TRBV7-9,ASSPRGAQVNEQF
TRBV6-7,ASSYPQGEAF
TRBV7-6,ASSLSGGWNEQF
TRBV7-6,ASRGGRAGETQY
TRBV9,ASSVTSGHTGELF
TRBV2,ASSAPGSSYNEQF
TRBV7-9,ASSLGQGYEKLF
TRBV30,AWSQTGAEAF
TRBV25-1,ASSEEDRDSNQPQH
TRBV5-1,ASSLTGNEQY
TRBV6-5,ASSYVAGQETQY
TRBV27,ASSLGQGHYYEQY
TRBV5-1,ASSTGGNTEAF
TRBV20-1,SARAGHEQY
TRBV6-6,ASSRIATGGLSYEQY
TRBV5-1,ASSWDVRRGENTEAF
TRBV6-5,ASSYTTRVTEAF
TRBV5-6,ASSSGPGGADTQY
TRBV6-4,ASRTGTGGTEAF
TRBV6-2/TRBV6-3,ASSYRDYSNQPQH
TRBV21-1,ASSTRTGRYGYT
TRBV7-9,ASSATGPEAF
TRBV27,ASRLAGVETQY